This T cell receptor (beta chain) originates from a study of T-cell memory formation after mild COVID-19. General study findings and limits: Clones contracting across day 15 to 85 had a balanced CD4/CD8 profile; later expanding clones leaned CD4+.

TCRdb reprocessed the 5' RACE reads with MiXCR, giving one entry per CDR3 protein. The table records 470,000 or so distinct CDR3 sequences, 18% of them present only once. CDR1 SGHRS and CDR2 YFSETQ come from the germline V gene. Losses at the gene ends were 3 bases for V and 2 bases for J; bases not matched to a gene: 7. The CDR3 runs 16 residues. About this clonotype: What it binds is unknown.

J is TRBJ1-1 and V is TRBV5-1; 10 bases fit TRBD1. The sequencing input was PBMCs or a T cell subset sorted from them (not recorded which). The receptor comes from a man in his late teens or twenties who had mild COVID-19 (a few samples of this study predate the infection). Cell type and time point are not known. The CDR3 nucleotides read TGCGCCAGCAGCTCCCGGGACAGGGGATATAACACTGAAGCTTTCTTT. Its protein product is CASSSRDRGYNTEAFF.